This T cell receptor beta chain was captured by sequencing in a study of cytomegalovirus exposure and HLA in healthy donors. Study-level points and caveats: Reports indicated that the classifier achieved high specificity and sensitivity in diagnosing cytomegalovirus status.

A note on this clone: The antigen is undetermined.

The PCR ran on 60 Vbeta and 13 Jbeta primers. Libraries were prepared by immunoSEQ multiplex PCR; TCRdb keeps only in-frame clonotypes and omits some of them. This table holds fewer than 85,000 clones. The germline V gene encodes CDR1 LNHDA and CDR2 SQIVND (reference sequence). This CDR3 contains 17 residues. The trim removed 10 bases at V and 2 bases at J, leaving 16 bases unmatched. The TCR was taken from a woman aged 40-49 years in good health and CMV-seropositive. Sequencing was done on a sample of PBMCs. The V and J genes are TRBV19 and TRBJ2-1; 8 bases align to TRBD2. CDR3 region: CATRLGREARAYNEQFF. CDR3 DNA sequence: TGTGCCACCCGCTTAGGGCGGGAGGCTCGGGCCTACAATGAGCAGTTCTTC.